This T cell receptor (beta chain) was identified during a study of post-analysis software for immune sequencing data. The study, taken as a whole, reports: Comparison of patients with controls showed a handful of TRBV segments more frequent in patients, TRBV5-6, TRBV5-1 and TRBV20-1 among them.

The length of the CDR3 is 16 residues. Germline-derived CDR1 and CDR2 are SGHTA and FQGNSA. In regard to this clonotype: As yet, its antigen is unknown.

Sequencing libraries made from TCR beta cDNA carried unique molecular identifiers. TCRdb reprocessed the PCR reads via MiXCR and lists one record per CDR3 protein. The sample records hundreds of thousands of distinct CDR3 sequences, roughly 27% being singletons. The chain uses TRBV7-2 and TRBJ2-3; possible D gene TRBD2, 5 bases. The origin of this receptor is a girl aged 10 to 17 with multiple sclerosis. The source material was blood. This CDR3 is CSGGRLERWVTDTQYF. The DNA for the CDR3 is TGTAGTGGAGGCCGACTCGAGCGGTGGGTCACAGATACGCAGTATTTT.